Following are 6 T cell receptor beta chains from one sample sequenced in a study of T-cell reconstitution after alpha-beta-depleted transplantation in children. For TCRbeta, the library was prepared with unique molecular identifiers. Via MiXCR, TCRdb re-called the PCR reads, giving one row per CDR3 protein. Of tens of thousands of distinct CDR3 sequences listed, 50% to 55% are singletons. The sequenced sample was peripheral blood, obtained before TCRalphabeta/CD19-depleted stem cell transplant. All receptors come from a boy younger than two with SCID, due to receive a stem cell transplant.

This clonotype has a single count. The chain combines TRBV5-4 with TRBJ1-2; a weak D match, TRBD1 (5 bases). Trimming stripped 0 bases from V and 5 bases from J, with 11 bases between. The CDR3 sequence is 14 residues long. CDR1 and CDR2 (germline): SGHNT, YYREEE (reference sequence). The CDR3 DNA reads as TGTGCCAGCAGCTTGGAACAGAAGGGGTATGGCTACACCTTC. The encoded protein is CASSLEQKGYGYTF.

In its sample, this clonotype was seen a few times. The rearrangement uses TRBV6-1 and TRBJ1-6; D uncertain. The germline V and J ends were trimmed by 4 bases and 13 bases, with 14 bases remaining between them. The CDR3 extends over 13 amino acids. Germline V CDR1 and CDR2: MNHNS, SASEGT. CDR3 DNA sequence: TGTGCCAGCAGTGCCGCTGAACCGGGGCCCCTCCACTTT. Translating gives CASSAAEPGPLHF.

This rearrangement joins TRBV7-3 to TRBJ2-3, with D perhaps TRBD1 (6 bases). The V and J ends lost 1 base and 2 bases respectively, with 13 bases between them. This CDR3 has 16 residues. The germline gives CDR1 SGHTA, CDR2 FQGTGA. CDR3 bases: TGTGCCAGCAGCTTAAGTGGCCAGGGGACCACAGATACGCAGTATTTT. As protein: CASSLSGQGTTDTQYF.

Written as DNA, the CDR3 is TGTGCCAGCAGTTCCTCGACAGGACGTAATGAAAAACTGTTTTTT. This sequence encodes CASSSSTGRNEKLFF. V usage is TRBV28 and J usage is TRBJ1-4, with a possible D match to TRBD1 (6 bases). This CDR3 has 15 residues. CDR1 and CDR2 (germline): MDHEN, SYDVKM. The V gene lost 4 bases and the J gene lost 4 bases, with 13 bases spanning the gap.

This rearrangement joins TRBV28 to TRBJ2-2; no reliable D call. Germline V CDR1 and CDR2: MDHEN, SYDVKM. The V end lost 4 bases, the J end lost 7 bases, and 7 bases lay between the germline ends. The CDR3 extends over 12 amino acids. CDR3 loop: CASSSLGGELFF. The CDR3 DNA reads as TGTGCCAGCAGTTCTCTTGGCGGGGAGCTGTTTTTT.

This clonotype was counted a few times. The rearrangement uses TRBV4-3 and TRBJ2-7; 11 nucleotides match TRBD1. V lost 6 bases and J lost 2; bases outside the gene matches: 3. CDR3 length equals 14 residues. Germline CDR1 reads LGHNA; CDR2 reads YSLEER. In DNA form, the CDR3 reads TGCGCCAGCAGTCGGACAGGGGGCCCCTACGAGCAGTACTTC. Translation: CASSRTGGPYEQYF.